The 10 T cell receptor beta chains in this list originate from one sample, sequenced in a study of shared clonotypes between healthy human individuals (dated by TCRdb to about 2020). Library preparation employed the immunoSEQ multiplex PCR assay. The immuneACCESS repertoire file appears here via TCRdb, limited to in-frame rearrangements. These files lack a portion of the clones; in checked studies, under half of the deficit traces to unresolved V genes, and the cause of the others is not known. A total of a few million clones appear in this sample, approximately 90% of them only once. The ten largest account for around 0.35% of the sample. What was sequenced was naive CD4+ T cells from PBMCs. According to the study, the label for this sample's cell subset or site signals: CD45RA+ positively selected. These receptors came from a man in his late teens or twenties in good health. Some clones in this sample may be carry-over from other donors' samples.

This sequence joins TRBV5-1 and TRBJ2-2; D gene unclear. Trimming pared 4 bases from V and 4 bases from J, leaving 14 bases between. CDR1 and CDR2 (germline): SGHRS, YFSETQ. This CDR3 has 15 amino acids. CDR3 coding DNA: TGCGCCAGCAGCGGCTCTCCGAATCCCACCGGGGAGCTGTTTTTT. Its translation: CASSGSPNPTGELFF. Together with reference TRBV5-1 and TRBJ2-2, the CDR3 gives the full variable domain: KAGVTQTPRYLIKTRGQQVTLSCSPISGHRSVSWYQQTPGQGLQFLFEYFSETQRNKGNFPGRFSGRQFSNSRSEMNVSTLELGDSALYLCASSGSPNPTGELFFGEGSRLTVL.

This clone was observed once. The CDR3 bases are TGTGCCAGCACGCTAATAGCGATGGCAGATACGCAGTATTTT. Its translation is CASTLIAMADTQYF. The genes are TRBV28 and TRBJ2-3, with D maybe TRBD2 (5 bases). This CDR3 has 14 amino acids. The ends were cut back, 7 bases at V and 4 bases at J, with 15 bases in the middle. CDR1 and CDR2 (germline): MDHEN, SYDVKM.

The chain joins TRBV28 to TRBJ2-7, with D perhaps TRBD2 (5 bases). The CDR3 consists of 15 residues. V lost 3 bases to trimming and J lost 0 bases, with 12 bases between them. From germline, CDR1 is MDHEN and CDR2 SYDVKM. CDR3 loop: CASSFNQRRSYEQYF. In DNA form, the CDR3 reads TGTGCCAGCAGTTTTAACCAGCGGCGCTCCTACGAGCAGTACTTC.

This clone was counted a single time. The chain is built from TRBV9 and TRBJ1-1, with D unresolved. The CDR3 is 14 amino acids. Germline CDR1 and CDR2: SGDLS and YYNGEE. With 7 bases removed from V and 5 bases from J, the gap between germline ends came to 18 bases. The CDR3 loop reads CASGREPVETEAFF. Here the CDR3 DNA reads TGTGCCAGCGGACGTGAACCGGTCGAAACTGAAGCTTTCTTT.

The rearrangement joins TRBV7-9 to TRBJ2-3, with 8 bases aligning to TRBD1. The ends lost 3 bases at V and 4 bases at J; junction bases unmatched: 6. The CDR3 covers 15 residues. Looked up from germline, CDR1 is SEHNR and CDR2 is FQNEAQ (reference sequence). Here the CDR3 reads CASSFHRGEADTQYF. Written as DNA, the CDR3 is TGTGCCAGCAGCTTTCACAGGGGGGAGGCAGATACGCAGTATTTT.

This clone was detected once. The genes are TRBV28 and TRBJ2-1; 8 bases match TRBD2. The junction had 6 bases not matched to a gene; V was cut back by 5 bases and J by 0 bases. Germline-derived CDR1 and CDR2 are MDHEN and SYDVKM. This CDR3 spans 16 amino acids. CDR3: CASSPRGGSSYNEQFF. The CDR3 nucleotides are TGTGCCAGCAGTCCCCGGGGGGGAAGCTCCTACAATGAGCAGTTCTTC.

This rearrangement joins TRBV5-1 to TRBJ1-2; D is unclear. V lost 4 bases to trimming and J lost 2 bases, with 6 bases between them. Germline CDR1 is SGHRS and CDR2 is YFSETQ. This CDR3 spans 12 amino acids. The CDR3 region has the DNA TGCGCCAGCAGCAGGGAGAACTATGGCTACACCTTC. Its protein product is CASSRENYGYTF.

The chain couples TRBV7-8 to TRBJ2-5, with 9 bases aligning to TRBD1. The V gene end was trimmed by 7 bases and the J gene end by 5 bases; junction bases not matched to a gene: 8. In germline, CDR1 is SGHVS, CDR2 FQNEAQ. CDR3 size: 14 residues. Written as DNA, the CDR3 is TGTGCCAGCACACGACTAACAGGGGGCGAGACCCAGTACTTC. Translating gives CASTRLTGGETQYF.

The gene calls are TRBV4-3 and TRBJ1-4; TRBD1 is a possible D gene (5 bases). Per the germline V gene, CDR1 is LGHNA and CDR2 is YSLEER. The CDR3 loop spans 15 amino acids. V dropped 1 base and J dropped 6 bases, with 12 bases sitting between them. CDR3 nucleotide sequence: TGCGCCAGCAGCCAAGCGCGTAGGGGAGATGAAAAACTGTTTTTT. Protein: CASSQARRGDEKLFF.

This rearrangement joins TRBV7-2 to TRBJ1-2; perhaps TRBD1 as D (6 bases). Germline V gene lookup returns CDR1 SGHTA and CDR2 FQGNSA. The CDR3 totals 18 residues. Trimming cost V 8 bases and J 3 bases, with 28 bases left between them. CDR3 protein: CASVDRHGGIERYYGYTF. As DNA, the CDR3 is TGTGCCAGCGTTGACCGGCACGGGGGCATTGAGCGGTACTATGGCTACACCTTC.